The next 21 T cell receptor beta chains were all read from a single sample in a study of radiation and T cells in renal cell carcinoma (dated by TCRdb to between 2020 and 2021). The library was built by means of the immunoSEQ multiplex PCR assay. Imported from immuneACCESS, the table was reduced by TCRdb to in-frame sequences with V and J called. These copies leave out some clones; in studies compared against another copy, an unresolved V gene accounts for under half, and the cause of the remainder is not known. The sample records 150,000 or so clones, less than 90% of which are singletons. The top ten clonotypes cover 11% of the sample. This sample's time point label indicates: blood 4 weeks post-SBRT, at nephrectomy. The treatment or condition label, as the study defines it: 15 Gy SBRT to primary tumor, nephrectomy 4 weeks later. The sample was blood, taken from a patient whose treatment included radiotherapy and nephrectomy. These receptors all stem from a woman aged 45-59 years with renal cell carcinoma.

V usage is TRBV5-4 and J usage is TRBJ2-2; 15 nucleotides agree with TRBD2. Germline V gene data show CDR1 as SGHNT and CDR2 as YYREEE (reference sequence). Trimming at V came to 2 bases and at J to 7 bases, leaving 3 bases not matched to a gene. The CDR3 is 16 residues long. Here the CDR3 DNA reads TGTGCCAGCAGCTTCGGACTAGCGGGGGGGAGCGGGGAGCTGTTTTTT. Translation: CASSFGLAGGSGELFF.

The V call is TRBV9, the J call TRBJ1-3, with D hard to call. The germline gives CDR1 SGDLS, CDR2 YYNGEE. V gave up 4 bases and J gave up 0 bases, with 17 bases separating them. The CDR3 covers 17 residues. The chain's CDR3 is CASSLRYGPSSGNTIYF. The CDR3 DNA reads as TGTGCCAGCAGCCTTCGGTACGGACCCAGCTCTGGAAACACCATATATTTT.

This clone was seen just once. The J gene is TRBJ2-2, the V gene TRBV9; D is unclear. The CDR3 runs to 15 residues. V shed 4 bases and J shed 1 base, with 11 bases lying between them. Germline values: CDR1 SGDLS, CDR2 YYNGEE. CDR3 protein: CASSTRRMNTGELFF. The CDR3 region has the DNA TGTGCCAGCAGCACGCGACGTATGAACACCGGGGAGCTGTTTTTT.

The chain has TRBV6-1 and TRBJ2-7, with D possibly TRBD2 on 7 matching bases. Germline lookup yields CDR1 MNHNS and CDR2 SASEGT. V lost 0 bases and J 2 bases, leaving 14 bases between the germline ends. The CDR3 runs 16 residues. The CDR3 DNA is TGTGCCAGCAGTGAAGCTTTGAGGGGGGGACCCTACGAGCAGTACTTC. Its translation: CASSEALRGGPYEQYF.

This chain joins TRBV19 and TRBJ1-6, with a weak D call TRBD1 (6 bases). The CDR3 totals 16 residues. CDR1 and CDR2 from the germline V gene are LNHDA and SQIVND (reference sequence). Between the trimmed V and J ends, which lost 3 bases and 9 bases, there was a span of 18 bases. CDR3: CASSMARGASGSPLHF. The CDR3 DNA follows: TGTGCCAGTAGTATGGCCAGGGGCGCTTCCGGTTCACCCCTCCACTTT.

In its sample, this clone was seen a few times. The CDR3 nucleotides read TGTGCCAGTAGTATTCTTTATGGGGGGAGTATGAACACTGAAGCTTTCTTT. It codes for CASSILYGGSMNTEAFF. The gene calls are TRBV19 and TRBJ1-1; possibly TRBD1 for D (5 bases). The V end lost 3 bases, the J end lost 0 bases, and 17 bases lay between the germline ends. CDR1 LNHDA and CDR2 SQIVND come from the germline V gene (reference sequence). This CDR3 has 17 amino acids.

The chain is built from TRBV18 and TRBJ2-2; TRBD1 is a possible D gene (6 bases). Deletions cut 4 bases from V and 0 bases from J, with 12 bases between. This CDR3 comprises 16 residues. Looked up from germline, CDR1 is KGHSH and CDR2 is LQKENI. The CDR3 sequence: CASSRSGDANTGELFF. The CDR3 DNA follows: TGTGCCAGCTCACGTTCAGGGGACGCGAACACCGGGGAGCTGTTTTTT.

The chain carries TRBV2 and TRBJ1-3, with D tentatively TRBD1 (5 bases). The CDR3 is 13 amino acids. Germline V CDR1 and CDR2: SNHLY, FYNNEI. V shed 5 bases and J shed 6 bases, with 11 bases lying between them. In DNA, the CDR3 is TGTGCCAGCAGTCGCCCGGGGGAAAACACCATATATTTT. Translated: CASSRPGENTIYF.

This chain joins TRBV2 and TRBJ1-6, with no clear D. The CDR3 spans 14 residues. Germline V lookup: CDR1 SNHLY, CDR2 FYNNEI. V was clipped by 7 bases and J by 10 bases, with 17 bases between them. Written as DNA, the CDR3 is TGTGCCAGCAAGTCGAAAGGAGTAAACTCACCCCTCCACTTT. Its protein is CASKSKGVNSPLHF.

This chain uses TRBV6-1 with TRBJ1-5, with D possibly TRBD1 on 5 matching bases. Germline V lookup: CDR1 MNHNS, CDR2 SASEGT. Trimming left V 8 bases short and J 3 bases short, with 17 bases between. This CDR3 is built from 15 residues. CDR3 in DNA: TGTGCCAGCTCTGGGGACTCAGCGCCCAATCAGCCCCAGCATTTT. Encoded protein: CASSGDSAPNQPQHF.

The rearrangement links TRBV2 to TRBJ2-5; 9 bases match TRBD1. Germline CDR1 and CDR2: SNHLY and FYNNEI. The CDR3 length is 14 residues. J lost 1 base, V lost 8 bases, and 5 bases had no gene match. CDR3 residues: CASGGQGIQETQYF. CDR3 bases: TGTGCCAGCGGGGGACAGGGAATCCAAGAGACCCAGTACTTC.

This clone was counted once. The J gene is TRBJ1-3, the V gene TRBV9; unclear D gene. Trimming cost V 2 bases and J 4 bases, with 10 bases left between them. Germline loops: CDR1 SGDLS, CDR2 YYNGEE. CDR3 size: 14 residues. The CDR3 loop reads CASSVMQEGNTIYF. In DNA, the CDR3 is TGTGCCAGCAGCGTTATGCAGGAAGGAAACACCATATATTTT.

The V and J genes are TRBV5-1 and TRBJ2-2; D is unclear. This CDR3 has 13 amino acids. The germline CDR1 and CDR2 sequences are SGHRS and YFSETQ. Trimming left V 4 bases short and J 4 bases short, with 8 bases between. CDR3 region: CASSLLSTGELFF. The CDR3 bases are TGCGCCAGCAGCCTCCTTTCCACCGGGGAGCTGTTTTTT.

This clone was observed a few times. The gene calls are TRBV6-1 and TRBJ1-6; the match to TRBD1 covers 10 bases. The CDR3 is made up of 14 amino acids. The germline CDR1 and CDR2 sequences are MNHNS and SASEGT. With V trimmed by 6 bases and J by 8 bases, 4 bases remained unmatched. DNA of the CDR3: TGTGCCAGCAGCCTGACAGGGGGCGATTCACCCCTCCACTTT. This codes for CASSLTGGDSPLHF.

The chain uses TRBV7-2 and TRBJ1-5; 10 nucleotides agree with TRBD1. Germline loops: CDR1 SGHTA, CDR2 FQGNSA. The J segment lost 4 bases and the V segment lost 5 bases, leaving 8 bases of the junction unmatched. The CDR3 is made up of 16 amino acids. The CDR3 here is CASSPRGQGWNQPQHF. For the CDR3, the DNA is TGTGCCAGCAGCCCGCGGGGACAGGGGTGGAATCAGCCCCAGCATTTT.

The chain joins TRBV7-3 to TRBJ2-1; TRBD2 agrees at 11 bases. The germline V gene encodes CDR1 SGHTA and CDR2 FQGTGA. CDR3 length equals 16 residues. After removal of 5 bases from V and 4 bases from J, the junction contained 7 bases not matched to a gene. The CDR3 is CASSQVVAGGYNEQFF. CDR3 DNA sequence: TGTGCCAGCAGCCAAGTGGTAGCGGGGGGGTACAATGAGCAGTTCTTC.

This clone was counted once. The chain uses TRBV27 and TRBJ2-2; TRBD2 agrees at 12 bases. The CDR3 consists of 16 residues. The V segment lost 5 bases and the J segment 4 bases; nucleotides outside the gene matches: 5. Germline V CDR1 and CDR2: MNHEY, SMNVEV (reference sequence). The CDR3 is CASSRSSGGATGELFF. The CDR3 DNA follows: TGTGCCAGCAGTCGATCTAGCGGGGGGGCCACCGGGGAGCTGTTTTTT.

The V gene is TRBV12-5, the J gene TRBJ2-3; no definite D call. The CDR3 is 16 amino acids. The V gene's germline CDR1 is LGHNT and CDR2 FRNRAP. Trimming took 4 bases from V and 2 from J, leaving 16 bases between them. The CDR3 DNA sequence: TGTGCTAGTGGTTCCCGCACCAGTGGGGTCACAGATACGCAGTATTTT. It codes for CASGSRTSGVTDTQYF.

V usage is TRBV19 and J usage is TRBJ2-5, with 7 bases lining up with TRBD2. The germline CDR1 and CDR2 sequences are LNHDA and SQIVND (reference sequence). V lost 4 bases to trimming and J lost 2 bases; unmatched junction nucleotides: 7. CDR3 length equals 15 residues. CDR3 residues: CASSTQRGEQETQYF. The CDR3 region has the DNA TGTGCCAGTAGTACCCAGCGGGGAGAACAAGAGACCCAGTACTTC.

The genes are TRBV5-6 and TRBJ2-1; no clear D gene. Trimming pared 0 bases from V and 9 bases from J, leaving 4 bases between. This CDR3 spans 11 amino acids. Germline loops: CDR1 SGHDT, CDR2 YYEEEE. In DNA form, the CDR3 reads TGTGCCAGCAGCTTGGCTGGTGAGCAGTTCTTC. Translated, it gives CASSLAGEQFF.

The V gene is TRBV6-5, the J gene TRBJ2-1; tentatively, D is TRBD2 (5 bases). V was clipped by 4 bases and J by 7 bases, with 14 bases between them. The CDR3 spans 14 residues. Germline assignment: CDR1 MNHEY and CDR2 SVGAGI. The CDR3 DNA follows: TGTGCCAGCAGTTCAGGCGGGTGGGGAAATGAGCAGTTCTTC. This encodes CASSSGGWGNEQFF.